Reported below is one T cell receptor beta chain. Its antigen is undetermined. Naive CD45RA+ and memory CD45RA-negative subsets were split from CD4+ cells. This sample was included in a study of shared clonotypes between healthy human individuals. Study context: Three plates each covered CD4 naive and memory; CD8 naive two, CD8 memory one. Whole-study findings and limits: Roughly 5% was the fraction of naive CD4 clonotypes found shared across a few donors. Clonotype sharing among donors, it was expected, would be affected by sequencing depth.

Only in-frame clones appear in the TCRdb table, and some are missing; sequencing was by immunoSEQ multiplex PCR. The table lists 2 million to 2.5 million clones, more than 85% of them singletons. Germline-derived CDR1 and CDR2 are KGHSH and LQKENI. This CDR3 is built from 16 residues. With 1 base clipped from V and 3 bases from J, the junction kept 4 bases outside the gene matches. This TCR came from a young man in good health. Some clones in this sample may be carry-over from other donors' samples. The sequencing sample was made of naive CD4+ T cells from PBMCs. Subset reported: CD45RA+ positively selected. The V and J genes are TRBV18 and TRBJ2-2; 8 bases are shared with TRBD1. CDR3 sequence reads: CASSPRQGFDTGELFF. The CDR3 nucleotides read TGTGCCAGCTCACCACGACAGGGGTTCGACACCGGGGAGCTGTTTTTT.